The 14 T cell receptor beta chains below all came from one sample that was sequenced in a study of blood T cell repertoires in COVID-19 (dated by TCRdb to 2018 to 2020). Receptor amplification or capture employed the immunoSEQ multiplex PCR assay. TCRdb holds this immuneACCESS table with in-frame rearrangements only. Some clones are missing; in checked studies, unresolved V genes explain under half, and the rest has no known cause. The sample records some 300,000 clones, approximately 91% of which are singletons. Together, the top ten hold 0.8% to 1% of the sample. The source material was PBMCs or T cells enriched from blood (not recorded which). All receptors come from a woman between 25 and 40 years old who had recovered from COVID-19.

This clone was observed a few times. V gene TRBV16 combines with J gene TRBJ1-6; 9 bases fit TRBD1. Per the germline V gene, CDR1 is KGHSY and CDR2 is FQNENV. The CDR3 covers 14 residues. Trimming cost V 4 bases and J 9 bases; bases outside gene matches: 4. The CDR3 is CASSPWDRASPLHF. The CDR3 DNA reads TGTGCCAGCAGCCCCTGGGACAGGGCTTCACCCCTCCACTTT. Full variable domain (missing parts from reference TRBV16 and TRBJ1-6): GEEVAQTPKHLVRGEGQKAKLYCAPIKGHSYVFWYQQVLKNEFKFLISFQNENVFDETGMPKERFSAKCLPNSPCSLEIQATKLEDSAVYFCASSPWDRASPLHFGNGTRLTVT.

The sample holds a few counts of this clone. This chain joins TRBV9 and TRBJ2-3, with 9 bases identical to TRBD2. This CDR3 is 16 amino acids long. Trimming at V came to 0 bases and at J to 4 bases, leaving 6 bases not matched to a gene. The V gene's germline CDR1 is SGDLS and CDR2 YYNGEE. The chain's CDR3 is CASSVGLAGLADTQYF. The DNA for the CDR3 is TGTGCCAGCAGCGTAGGTCTAGCGGGATTGGCAGATACGCAGTATTTT.

The chain uses TRBV5-1 and TRBJ2-1; D unclear. V was trimmed by 3 bases and J by 4 bases, leaving 17 bases between them. CDR1 and CDR2 from the germline V gene are SGHRS and YFSETQ. The CDR3 spans 16 residues. The CDR3 sequence: CASSSTEKEPYNEQFF. The CDR3 DNA is TGCGCCAGCAGCTCGACGGAGAAGGAACCGTACAATGAGCAGTTCTTC. Looking up the rest from reference TRBV5-1 and TRBJ2-1 gives the full variable domain: KAGVTQTPRYLIKTRGQQVTLSCSPISGHRSVSWYQQTPGQGLQFLFEYFSETQRNKGNFPGRFSGRQFSNSRSEMNVSTLELGDSALYLCASSSTEKEPYNEQFFGPGTRLTVL.

The chain has TRBV3-1 (or the pseudogene TRBV3-2) and TRBJ1-1, with D unclear. Germline-derived CDR1 and CDR2 are LGHDT and YNNKEL (reference sequence). CDR3 length: 13 amino acids. Trimming shortened V by 4 bases and J by 6 bases, and 12 bases separated the two germline ends. The CDR3 is CASSLYGDAEAFF. The CDR3 region has the DNA TGTGCCAGCAGCCTCTACGGGGATGCTGAAGCTTTCTTT.

The chain combines TRBV7-9 with TRBJ1-1; D uncertain. CDR1 is SEHNR and CDR2 is FQNEAQ in the germline V gene (reference sequence). The V end was cut by 1 base, the J end by 10 bases, with 7 bases between. The CDR3 runs 11 residues. In DNA, the CDR3 is TGTGCCAGCAGCTTAGGGGCCGGAGCTTTCTTT. It specifies CASSLGAGAFF. The whole variable domain, filled in from reference TRBV7-9 and TRBJ1-1, reads DTGVSQNPRHKITKRGQNVTFRCDPISEHNRLYWYRQTLGQGPEFLTYFQNEAQLEKSRLLSDRFSAERPKGSFSTLEIQRTEQGDSAMYLCASSLGAGAFFGQGTRLTVV.

Comment on this clone: In the same sample, other DNA sequences code for this CDR3. V gene TRBV6-2 or TRBV6-3 combines with J gene TRBJ1-1; D may be TRBD1 (5 bases). Germline V lookup: CDR1 MNHEY, CDR2 SVGEGT. CDR3 size: 15 residues. V lost 3 bases, J lost 0 bases, and 11 bases lay in between. The CDR3 DNA sequence: TGTGCCAGCAGTTATGCGGGGACGATGAACACTGAAGCTTTCTTT. It is translated as CASSYAGTMNTEAFF.

The genes are TRBV4-3 and TRBJ2-2; 8 bases align to TRBD1. Germline-derived CDR1 and CDR2 are LGHNA and YSLEER. CDR3 size: 17 residues. The ends lost 2 bases at V and 5 bases at J; junction bases unmatched: 10. CDR3 sequence: CASSQPGGWGGTGELFF. CDR3 nucleotides: TGCGCCAGCAGCCAACCAGGGGGCTGGGGTGGAACCGGGGAGCTGTTTTTT.

The rearrangement joins TRBV30 to TRBJ2-7, with 9 bases identical to TRBD1. V shed 4 bases, J shed 3 bases, and the junction held 7 bases outside the gene matches. The CDR3 runs 14 residues. Germline CDR1 and CDR2: GTSNPN and SVGIG (reference sequence). CDR3 in amino acids: CAWKRDRANYEQYF. CDR3 DNA: TGTGCCTGGAAGAGGGACAGGGCCAACTACGAGCAGTACTTC.

J is TRBJ2-1 and V is TRBV9, with 10 bases that match TRBD2. CDR1 is SGDLS and CDR2 is YYNGEE in the germline V gene. Trimming at V came to 2 bases and at J to 5 bases, leaving 7 bases not matched to a gene. The CDR3 is 16 residues long. As DNA, the CDR3 is TGTGCCAGCAGCGTTAATAGCGGGGGGCTCGACAATGAGCAGTTCTTC. Protein: CASSVNSGGLDNEQFF.

J is TRBJ1-1 and V is TRBV9; no firm D call. The CDR3 covers 13 residues. Germline V CDR1 and CDR2: SGDLS, YYNGEE. V shed 0 bases and J shed 1 base, with 4 bases lying between them. The CDR3 region has the DNA TGTGCCAGCAGCGTAGACACGAACACTGAAGCTTTCTTT. As protein: CASSVDTNTEAFF.

Comments on this clone: The junction and the germline gene differ at one end; a read error may be behind it. The CDR3 DNA is TGCGCCAGCAGCAGCGCCGGGACAGGGTACAGTGAGCAGTTCTTC. It encodes CASSSAGTGYSEQFF. The chain has TRBV5-1 and TRBJ2-1, with 9 nucleotides matching TRBD1. Germline lookup yields CDR1 SGHRS and CDR2 YFSETQ. The length of the CDR3 is 15 residues.

V is TRBV9 and J is TRBJ1-5, with D unresolved. CDR1 is SGDLS, CDR2 YYNGEE, per germline. Trimming removed 7 bases from V and 4 bases from J, with 6 bases in between. The CDR3 contains 11 residues. DNA of the CDR3: TGTGCCAGCGGAGGAAATCAGCCCCAGCATTTT. Amino acids: CASGGNQPQHF. The full variable domain, rest sourced from reference TRBV9 and TRBJ1-5, is DSGVTQTPKHLITATGQRVTLRCSPRSGDLSVYWYQQSLDQGLQFLIQYYNGEERAKGNILERFSAQQFPDLHSELNLSSLELGDSALYFCASGGNQPQHFGDGTRLSIL.

The chain has TRBV27 and TRBJ1-6; D is unclear. Germline assignment: CDR1 MNHEY and CDR2 SMNVEV (reference sequence). Deletions cut 5 bases from V and 7 bases from J, with 12 bases between. The CDR3 is made up of 14 amino acids. The CDR3 loop is CASSLPHSNSPLHF. In DNA, the CDR3 is TGTGCCAGCAGTCTTCCCCACTCCAATTCACCCCTCCACTTT.

The CDR3 region has the DNA TGTGCCAGCAGTCCGGGGACAGGGCGTAATCAGCCCCAGCATTTT. Protein sequence: CASSPGTGRNQPQHF. The chain uses TRBV27 and TRBJ1-5, with 9 bases aligning to TRBD1. Losses at the gene ends were 5 bases for V and 4 bases for J; bases not matched to a gene: 6. The CDR3 runs to 15 residues. Germline loops: CDR1 MNHEY, CDR2 SMNVEV (reference sequence).